This passage covers 9 T cell receptor beta chains from one sample sequenced in a study of T cells in Graves' hyperthyroidism and ophthalmopathy. The CDR3 regions of TCR beta were amplified from RNA transcripts. In the first-round RT-PCR of the TCR CDR3, the HTBI primer set was used. TCRdb itself ran the multiplex PCR reads through MiXCR, one entry per CDR3 protein. This sample has a few hundred thousand distinct CDR3 sequences, with about 20% found just once. The sequenced sample consisted of blood. The receptor set was obtained from a woman between 65 and 79 years old with Graves' ophthalmopathy.

V gene TRBV28 combines with J gene TRBJ2-7; D is undetermined. The germline V gene has CDR1 MDHEN and CDR2 SYDVKM. The V and J ends lost 8 bases and 4 bases respectively, with 15 bases between them. The CDR3 consists of 13 residues. The chain's CDR3 is CASSPPPGYEQYF. The DNA of the CDR3 is TGTGCCAGCTCCCCGCCACCCGGGTACGAGCAGTACTTC.

This clonotype came up a few times. The chain employs TRBV7-3 and TRBJ1-2, with 9 positions matching TRBD1. This CDR3 has 13 amino acids. V was clipped by 4 bases and J by 6 bases; unmatched bases: 3. Germline lookup yields CDR1 SGHTA and CDR2 FQGTGA. The CDR3 DNA sequence: TGTGCCAGCAGCTCCCGACAGGGGGATGGCTACACCTTC. This codes for CASSSRQGDGYTF.

This clonotype was counted a few times. This chain connects TRBV11-2 to TRBJ1-4; the match to TRBD1 covers 8 bases. V dropped 3 bases and J dropped 8; count of bases not matched to a gene: 5. Germline CDR1 reads SGHAT; CDR2 reads FQNNGV. The CDR3 is 14 amino acids. CDR3 DNA: TGTGCCAGCAGCTTCAGGGGGCTGGTCGAAAAACTGTTTTTT. Encoded protein: CASSFRGLVEKLFF.

This clonotype was counted between two and nine times. The chain is built from TRBV28 and TRBJ1-6; D unclear. The CDR3 length is 14 residues. CDR1 is MDHEN and CDR2 is SYDVKM in the germline V gene. V lost 3 bases and J lost 7, with 10 bases in between. The chain's CDR3 is CASSLAGRNSPLHF. DNA of the CDR3: TGTGCCAGCAGTTTGGCGGGTAGGAATTCACCCCTCCACTTT.

In this sample, this clonotype turned up a few times. The rearrangement links TRBV29-1 to TRBJ2-7, with TRBD1 matching over 12 bases. Germline V gene sequence: CDR1 SQVTM, CDR2 ANQGSEA. V gave up 4 bases and J gave up 4 bases; unmatched junction bases: 14. The CDR3 has 17 amino acids. CDR3: CSVVSVGQGATGYEQYF. The CDR3 bases are TGCAGCGTTGTTTCGGTGGGACAGGGGGCGACGGGGTACGAGCAGTACTTC.

V gene TRBV5-6 combines with J gene TRBJ2-2; tentative D call: TRBD2 (7 bases). V was pared by 7 bases and J by 7 bases, with 14 bases between. This CDR3 is built from 13 residues. CDR1 SGHDT and CDR2 YYEEEE come from the germline V gene. The CDR3 reads CASEAGANGELFF. The CDR3 DNA is TGTGCCAGCGAGGCGGGGGCGAACGGGGAGCTGTTTTTT.

The chain joins TRBV3-1 to TRBJ2-3, with TRBD2 as a possible D gene (5 bases). The V end lost 0 bases, the J end lost 5 bases, and 12 bases lay between the germline ends. This CDR3 has 15 residues. Germline V CDR1 and CDR2: LGHDT, YNNKEL (reference sequence). As DNA, the CDR3 is TGTGCCAGCAGCCAAGATCGCGGGCGAGTAGATACGCAGTATTTT. It yields the protein CASSQDRGRVDTQYF.

The sample holds a few counts of this clonotype. V and J are TRBV24-1 and TRBJ1-1, with 10 bases fitting TRBD1. This CDR3 spans 15 amino acids. Germline V lookup: CDR1 KGHDR, CDR2 SFDVKD. V lost 4 bases, J lost 5 bases, and 6 bases stayed unmatched. CDR3 sequence (DNA): TGTGCCACCAGTGACCCGGGACAGGGGAGTACTGAAGCTTTCTTT. Translation gives CATSDPGQGSTEAFF.

This clonotype was seen repeatedly, ten times or more. The chain uses TRBV10-3 and TRBJ1-1; a possible D gene is TRBD1 (6 bases). V lost 3 bases and J 10 bases, leaving 12 bases between the germline ends. The CDR3 has 12 amino acids. From germline, CDR1 is ENHRY and CDR2 SYGVKD. Written as DNA, the CDR3 is TGTGCCATCAGTGAACTAGGGGGTTTAGCTTTCTTT. Protein: CAISELGGLAFF.